Listed here is a single T cell receptor beta chain. The antigen is undetermined. Here immunoSEQ multiplex PCR was the method, and the copy in TCRdb shows in-frame clones only, minus some. The data hold 90,000 to 130,000 clones, with about 90% observed a single time. The sample is drawn from a study of T cell responses to AZD1222 COVID-19 vaccine. The germline V gene encodes CDR1 SGHKS and CDR2 YYEKEE (reference sequence). The CDR3 is 14 residues long. V dropped 4 bases and J dropped 5; count of bases not matched to a gene: 7. Study conclusions and caveats: Repertoires in all cases were sampled only once the peak T cell response had passed. Females made up more of the donors, who were largely white British, and clonal diversity may have come out too low. Nearly half of spike-specific TCRs reportedly go after variant regions that carry no mutations.

The rearrangement joins TRBV5-5 to TRBJ2-3; 7 bases are a match to TRBD1. Material: peripheral blood, obtained on day 0 of AZD1222 vaccination. The source of this sequence is an adult in good health. This CDR3 is CASSPWDSKDTQYF. The CDR3 DNA follows: TGTGCCAGCAGCCCTTGGGACAGTAAAGATACGCAGTATTTT.